Reported below is one T cell receptor (beta chain). Its antigen remains undetermined. No base-level quality is on record; no much larger clone is a single base apart. The library was generated by the immunoSEQ multiplex PCR assay. Each sample had some 9.7 x 10^4 TCR templates assayed by the deep sequencing platform. Genomic DNA extracted from sorted T cells was used for TCRbeta CDR3 sequencing. As for the original processing: The R programming language was used for clonal analysis of TCRbeta CDR3 data. Unstimulated samples were compared with post-reaction CFSE-low samples to define alloreactive CD4+ and CD8+ clones. Regulatory or non-regulatory origin was assigned to alloreactive CD4+ clones by matching of sequences to sorted unstimulated Treg and non-Treg repertoires. Sourced from immuneACCESS, this table was stored by TCRdb with only in-frame sequences that have V and J called. A share of the clones is absent; for the studies checked, an unresolved V gene accounts for under half, and the remainder has no known explanation. That table furnishes V, J and clone size, whereas the DNA furnished D and trimming. For this sample the table gives over 95,000 clones, of which 85% to 95% were detected only once. The ten largest clonotypes hold roughly 0.15% of the sample.

The data stem from a study of siplizumab effects on memory and regulatory T cells (dated by TCRdb to between 2019 and 2020). For context, the study as a whole: The effect of the anti-CD2 antibody siplizumab on alloreactive T-cell subsets was examined in allogeneic mixed lymphocyte reactions constructed from human PBMCs. General conclusions and limits of the study: A naive or memory phenotype could not be assigned to roughly 75-96% of proliferating CD4+ or CD8+ clones. The cumulative frequency of alloreactive sequences that could be traced back to unstimulated CD4+ memory T cells was significantly reduced by siplizumab. Unstimulated naive T cells appeared more diverse than memory T cells, and naive cells seemed to contribute substantially to the alloresponse. Because sequences below about 10^-5 frequency were poorly captured, only a minor fraction of alloreactive clones could be mapped to unstimulated subsets. Among mappable alloreactive CD4+ clones, the Treg-derived fraction averaged about 70% with siplizumab versus about 27% in control reactions. No functional confirmation was obtained for the suppressive function of proliferating Tregs from siplizumab cultures.

TCRbeta CDR3 sequencing was performed on sorted unstimulated T cells and on proliferating T cells recovered from mixed lymphocyte reactions. Fresh whole blood from approximately ten HLA-typed healthy donors was used to isolate PBMCs. To map where alloreactive clones came from, unstimulated CD4+ non-regulatory T cells were FACS-sorted. The sample comprised non-Treg CD4+ T cells sorted from blood. The sample's cell subset or site, from its label and the paper: FACS-sorted unstimulated CD4+ non-regulatory T cells. This receptor was taken from a human donor in good health.

The DNA is as follows: TGTGCCAGCAGTGGCATCTGGGGCTACGAGCAGTACTTC. Its coded protein is CASSGIWGYEQYF. The rearranged chain carries TRBV6-1 and TRBJ2-7; no D gene call is confident. The junction carries 10 bases between V and J, which are trimmed by 4 bases and 3 bases respectively. The CDR3 numbers 13 residues from cysteine through phenylalanine. Just CDR3 DNA is preserved here, 39 bases in frame from base 1. The germline V gene yields MNHNS for CDR1 and SASEGT for CDR2.